Listed below are T cell receptor beta chains from one sample, sequenced in a study of response to subunit inactivated influenza vaccine. TCRdb passed the RT-PCR reads through MiXCR, listing each CDR3 protein once. The table has around 580,000 distinct CDR3 sequences, 12% to 15% seen once. This specimen was PBMCs from blood, taken approximately 12 days after vaccination. Every receptor here comes from a man aged 50-60 years who received an inactivated influenza vaccine. The CDR3 runs from the conserved cysteine through the conserved F or W. Each record gives: V gene, D gene, clone size, J gene, CDR3 protein, CDR3 DNA. A D gene is named only where the DNA matches it firmly. Not all rows give a size; the values are once, few, many and, for expanded clones, a class.

V: TRBV12-3/TRBV12-4; D: NA; size: few; J: TRBJ2-5; CDR3: CASSFLQNQETQYF; DNA: TGTGCCAGCAGTTTCTTACAGAACCAAGAGACCCAGTACTTC
V: TRBV25-1; D: TRBD1; size: few; J: TRBJ1-3; CDR3: CASRGQSGNTIYF; DNA: TGTGCCAGCAGGGGACAGTCTGGAAACACCATATATTTT
V: TRBV28; D: NA; size: NA; J: TRBJ2-6; CDR3: CASTTQGTYGANVLTF; DNA: TGTGCCAGCACCACTCAGGGGACATATGGGGCCAACGTCCTGACTTTC
V: TRBV6-2/TRBV6-3; D: TRBD2; size: few; J: TRBJ2-1; CDR3: CASSERGRNEQFF; DNA: TGTGCCAGCAGTGAGCGGGGGCGGAATGAGCAGTTCTTC
V: TRBV11-2; D: TRBD2; size: NA; J: TRBJ2-7; CDR3: CASSLVGLAGGPLAKQYF; DNA: TGTGCCAGCAGCTTAGTGGGACTAGCGGGAGGTCCTCTAGCAAAGCAGTACTTC
V: TRBV5-1; D: TRBD2; size: few; J: TRBJ2-1; CDR3: CASRTSGSSNEQFF; DNA: TGCGCCAGCCGGACTAGCGGGAGTAGCAATGAGCAGTTCTTC
V: TRBV4-1; D: TRBD2; size: NA; J: TRBJ2-5; CDR3: CASSQTGTSEETQYF; DNA: TGCGCCAGCAGCCAGACCGGGACTAGCGAAGAGACCCAGTACTTC
V: TRBV5-1; D: NA; size: NA; J: TRBJ2-1; CDR3: CASSLMSGANEQFF; DNA: TGCGCCAGCAGCTTGATGTCGGGGGCCAATGAGCAGTTCTTC
V: TRBV12-3/TRBV12-4; D: NA; size: NA; J: TRBJ1-5; CDR3: CASSWAGASNQPQHF; DNA: TGTGCCAGCAGTTGGGCAGGGGCTAGCAATCAGCCCCAGCATTTT
V: TRBV7-6; D: TRBD2; size: NA; J: TRBJ2-3; CDR3: CASSSAGGPSTDTQYF; DNA: TGTGCCAGCAGCTCCGCGGGGGGCCCGAGCACAGATACGCAGTATTTT
V: TRBV28; D: TRBD1; size: NA; J: TRBJ1-5; CDR3: CASSGQGMGNQPQHF; DNA: TGTGCCAGCAGTGGACAGGGGATGGGCAATCAGCCCCAGCATTTT
V: TRBV6-2/TRBV6-3; D: TRBD2; size: few; J: TRBJ2-5; CDR3: CASSLLAGKETQYF; DNA: TGTGCCAGCAGTCTACTAGCGGGGAAAGAGACCCAGTACTTC
V: TRBV3-1; D: NA; size: few; J: TRBJ2-4; CDR3: CASSQDAAHRNIQYF; DNA: TGTGCCAGCAGCCAAGATGCGGCCCACAGGAACATTCAGTACTTC
V: TRBV10-3; D: TRBD1; size: NA; J: TRBJ2-1; CDR3: CAISAPTGSYNEQFF; DNA: TGTGCCATCAGCGCACCGACAGGGTCCTACAATGAGCAGTTCTTC
V: TRBV11-2; D: NA; size: NA; J: TRBJ2-1; CDR3: CASSSYPTGSLFGGEQFF; DNA: TGTGCCAGCAGTTCTTACCCGACAGGCTCCCTTTTTGGAGGTGAGCAGTTCTTC
V: TRBV7-3; D: NA; size: few; J: TRBJ2-7; CDR3: CASSYFGGEQYF; DNA: TGTGCCAGCAGCTACTTCGGGGGCGAGCAGTACTTC
V: TRBV29-1; D: TRBD2; size: NA; J: TRBJ2-1; CDR3: CSVVRTSGVYNEQFF; DNA: TGCAGCGTTGTCCGGACTAGCGGGGTTTACAATGAGCAGTTCTTC
V: TRBV4-1; D: NA; size: many; J: TRBJ1-1; CDR3: CASSQDSRGLEAFF; DNA: TGCGCCAGCAGCCAAGACTCCAGGGGTTTAGAAGCTTTCTTT
V: TRBV12-3/TRBV12-4; D: NA; size: NA; J: TRBJ2-1; CDR3: CASSPNPGAGRFF; DNA: TGTGCCAGCAGTCCTAACCCAGGGGCAGGCCGGTTCTTC
V: TRBV27; D: NA; size: few; J: TRBJ2-7; CDR3: CASSLYHSYEQYF; DNA: TGTGCCAGCAGTTTATACCACTCCTACGAGCAGTACTTC
V: TRBV7-9; D: TRBD1; size: many; J: TRBJ2-2; CDR3: CASRHDRGLGTGELFF; DNA: TGTGCCAGCAGACACGACAGGGGGCTCGGCACCGGGGAGCTGTTTTTT
V: TRBV10-3; D: TRBD1; size: NA; J: TRBJ2-2; CDR3: CAIRSGQGDRELFF; DNA: TGTGCCATCAGATCGGGACAGGGGGACCGGGAGCTGTTTTTT
V: TRBV28; D: TRBD1; size: NA; J: TRBJ2-1; CDR3: CASSPDRAQVNEQFF; DNA: TGTGCCAGCAGTCCCGACAGGGCGCAGGTTAATGAGCAGTTCTTC
V: TRBV15; D: TRBD2; size: few; J: TRBJ2-3; CDR3: CATSRGGRYLDTQYF; DNA: TGTGCCACCAGCCGGGGGGGGAGGTACTTGGATACGCAGTATTTT
V: TRBV7-2; D: NA; size: NA; J: TRBJ2-1; CDR3: CASGPGSVSYNEQFF; DNA: TGTGCCAGCGGGCCTGGGAGCGTCTCCTACAATGAGCAGTTCTTC
V: TRBV5-1; D: TRBD1; size: NA; J: TRBJ2-1; CDR3: CASSFQQGGLLGEQFF; DNA: TGCGCCAGCAGCTTTCAACAGGGGGGCCTACTAGGCGAGCAGTTCTTC
V: TRBV20-1; D: NA; size: few; J: TRBJ2-7; CDR3: CSASSHEQYF; DNA: TGCAGTGCTAGTTCCCACGAGCAGTACTTC
V: TRBV20-1; D: NA; size: NA; J: TRBJ2-7; CDR3: CSARGRTYEQYF; DNA: TGCAGTGCTCGCGGACGTACCTACGAGCAGTACTTC
V: TRBV12-3/TRBV12-4; D: NA; size: NA; J: TRBJ2-2; CDR3: CASSFFGAGELFF; DNA: NA
V: TRBV28; D: NA; size: NA; J: TRBJ2-4; CDR3: CASSLGDPKNIQYF; DNA: TGTGCCAGCAGTTTGGGGGATCCCAAAAACATTCAGTACTTC
V: TRBV20-1; D: TRBD2; size: few; J: TRBJ2-3; CDR3: CSARDSLAGDRRSQYF; DNA: TGCAGTGCTAGAGATTCCCTAGCGGGAGATCGCCGCTCGCAGTATTTT
V: TRBV10-3; D: TRBD1; size: few; J: TRBJ2-2; CDR3: CAASGGQGTGELFF; DNA: TGTGCCGCCTCAGGGGGCCAAGGCACCGGGGAGCTGTTTTTT
V: TRBV4-3; D: NA; size: once; J: TRBJ2-2; CDR3: CASSQDRKGQTGEPFF; DNA: TGCGCCAGCAGCCAAGATAGAAAAGGGCAGACCGGGGAGCCGTTTTTT
V: TRBV20-1; D: NA; size: many; J: TRBJ2-1; CDR3: CSARGLLQQNEQFF; DNA: TGCAGTGCTAGAGGTTTGTTACAGCAGAATGAGCAGTTCTTC
V: TRBV4-3; D: NA; size: many; J: TRBJ2-7; CDR3: CASSQDLGRGALKQYF; DNA: TGCGCCAGCAGCCAAGATCTCGGCAGGGGAGCTTTGAAGCAGTACTTC
V: TRBV20-1; D: NA; size: NA; J: TRBJ2-2; CDR3: CSARGTGSTGELFF; DNA: TGCAGTGCTAGGGGAACAGGGTCCACCGGGGAGCTGTTTTTT
V: TRBV6-2/TRBV6-3; D: NA; size: many; J: TRBJ1-6; CDR3: CASKWDADSPLHF; DNA: TGTGCCAGCAAGTGGGACGCAGATTCACCCCTCCACTTT
V: TRBV18; D: NA; size: many; J: TRBJ2-5; CDR3: CASSHIPSETQYF; DNA: TGTGCCAGCTCTCACATTCCCTCAGAGACCCAGTACTTC
V: TRBV11-2; D: TRBD2; size: few; J: TRBJ2-1; CDR3: CASSFGTSGAYEQFF; DNA: TGTGCCAGCAGCTTTGGGACTAGCGGGGCTTATGAGCAGTTCTTC
V: TRBV7-9; D: NA; size: NA; J: TRBJ2-5; CDR3: CASSRRASRETQYF; DNA: TGTGCCAGCAGCCGTCGAGCGAGCCGAGAGACCCAGTACTTC
V: TRBV7-2; D: NA; size: few; J: TRBJ2-3; CDR3: CASSFPNTDTQYF; DNA: TGTGCCAGCAGCTTCCCTAACACAGATACGCAGTATTTT